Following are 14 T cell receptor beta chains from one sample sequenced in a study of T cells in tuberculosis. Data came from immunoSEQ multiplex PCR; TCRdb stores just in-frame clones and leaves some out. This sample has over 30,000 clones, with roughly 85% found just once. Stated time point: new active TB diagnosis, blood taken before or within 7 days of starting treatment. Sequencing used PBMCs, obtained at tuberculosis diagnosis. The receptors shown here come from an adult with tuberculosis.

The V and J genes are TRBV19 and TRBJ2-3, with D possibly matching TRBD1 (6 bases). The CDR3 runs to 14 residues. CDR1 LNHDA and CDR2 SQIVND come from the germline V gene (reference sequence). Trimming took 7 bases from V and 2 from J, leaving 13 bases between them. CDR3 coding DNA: TGTGCCAGTAACTCAGGGGCCAACACAGATACGCAGTATTTT. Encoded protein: CASNSGANTDTQYF.

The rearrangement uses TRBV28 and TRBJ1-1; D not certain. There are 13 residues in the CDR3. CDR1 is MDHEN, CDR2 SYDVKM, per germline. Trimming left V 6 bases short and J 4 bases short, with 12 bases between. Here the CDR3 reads CASRLIPITEAFF. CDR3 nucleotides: TGTGCCAGCAGGCTAATTCCGATCACTGAAGCTTTCTTT. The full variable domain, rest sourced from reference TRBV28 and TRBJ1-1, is DVKVTQSSRYLVKRTGEKVFLECVQDMDHENMFWYRQDPGLGLRLIYFSYDVKMKEKGDIPEGYSVSREKKERFSLILESASTNQTSMYLCASRLIPITEAFFGQGTRLTVV.

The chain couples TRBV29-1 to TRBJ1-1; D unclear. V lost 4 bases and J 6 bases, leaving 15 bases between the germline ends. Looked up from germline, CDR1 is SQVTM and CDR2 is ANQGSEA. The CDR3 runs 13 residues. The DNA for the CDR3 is TGCAGCGTTGTTGATTCAGGTCGGTCTGAAGCTTTCTTT. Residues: CSVVDSGRSEAFF.

This CDR3 reads CASGTGSSGEQYF. The CDR3 DNA is TGTGCCAGCGGGACAGGGTCATCGGGCGAGCAGTACTTC. The chain uses TRBV28 and TRBJ2-7, with TRBD1 matching 9 bases. Per the germline V gene, CDR1 is MDHEN and CDR2 is SYDVKM. This CDR3 has 13 amino acids. The trim removed 8 bases at V and 6 bases at J, leaving 8 bases unmatched.

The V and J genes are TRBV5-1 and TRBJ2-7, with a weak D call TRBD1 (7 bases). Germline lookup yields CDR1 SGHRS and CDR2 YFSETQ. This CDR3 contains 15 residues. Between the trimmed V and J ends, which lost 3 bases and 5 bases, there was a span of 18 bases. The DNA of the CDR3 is TGCGCCAGCAGCTCCACAGGAGGGGGCAGGAACGAGCAGTACTTC. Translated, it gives CASSSTGGGRNEQYF.

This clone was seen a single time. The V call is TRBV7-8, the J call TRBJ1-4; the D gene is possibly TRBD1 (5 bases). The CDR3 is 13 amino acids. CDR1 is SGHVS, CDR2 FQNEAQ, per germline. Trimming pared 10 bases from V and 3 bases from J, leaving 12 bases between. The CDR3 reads CATSGRANEKLFF. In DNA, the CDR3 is TGTGCCACCTCGGGCAGGGCTAATGAAAAACTGTTTTTT.

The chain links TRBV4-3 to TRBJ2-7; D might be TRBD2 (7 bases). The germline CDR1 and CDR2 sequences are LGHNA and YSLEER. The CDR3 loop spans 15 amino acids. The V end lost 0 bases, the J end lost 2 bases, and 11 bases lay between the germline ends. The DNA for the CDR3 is TGCGCCAGCAGCCAAGATGAGGGGGGGGCCTACGAGCAGTACTTC. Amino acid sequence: CASSQDEGGAYEQYF.

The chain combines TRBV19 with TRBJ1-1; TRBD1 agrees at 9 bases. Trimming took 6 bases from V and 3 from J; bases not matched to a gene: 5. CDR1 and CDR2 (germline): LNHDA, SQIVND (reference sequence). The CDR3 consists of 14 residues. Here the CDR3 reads CASRWTGADTEAFF. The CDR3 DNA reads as TGTGCCAGTAGATGGACAGGGGCCGACACTGAAGCTTTCTTT.

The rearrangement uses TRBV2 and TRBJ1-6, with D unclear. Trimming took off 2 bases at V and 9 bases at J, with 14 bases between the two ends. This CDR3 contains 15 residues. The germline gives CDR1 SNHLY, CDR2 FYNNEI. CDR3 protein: CASSELGGSGSPLHF. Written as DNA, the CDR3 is TGTGCCAGCAGTGAATTGGGAGGATCGGGTTCACCCCTCCACTTT.

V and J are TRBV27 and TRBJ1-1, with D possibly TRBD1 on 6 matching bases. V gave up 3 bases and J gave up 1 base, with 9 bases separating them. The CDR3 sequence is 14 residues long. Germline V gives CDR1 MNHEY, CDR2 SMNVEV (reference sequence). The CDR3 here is CASSLGAANTEAFF. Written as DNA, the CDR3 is TGTGCCAGCAGTTTGGGGGCGGCGAACACTGAAGCTTTCTTT.

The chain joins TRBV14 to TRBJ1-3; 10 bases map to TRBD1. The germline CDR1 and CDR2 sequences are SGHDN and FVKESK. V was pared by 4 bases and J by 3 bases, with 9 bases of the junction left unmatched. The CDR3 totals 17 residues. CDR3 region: CASSLDRGHLRGNTIYF. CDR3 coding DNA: TGTGCCAGCAGCCTCGACAGGGGGCATTTGCGTGGAAACACCATATATTTT.

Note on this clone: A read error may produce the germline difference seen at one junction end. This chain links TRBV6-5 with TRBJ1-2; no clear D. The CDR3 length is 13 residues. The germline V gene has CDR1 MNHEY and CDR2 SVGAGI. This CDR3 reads CASSYSSNFGYTF. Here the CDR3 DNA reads TGTGCCAGCAGTTACTCATCCAACTTTGGCTACACCTTC.

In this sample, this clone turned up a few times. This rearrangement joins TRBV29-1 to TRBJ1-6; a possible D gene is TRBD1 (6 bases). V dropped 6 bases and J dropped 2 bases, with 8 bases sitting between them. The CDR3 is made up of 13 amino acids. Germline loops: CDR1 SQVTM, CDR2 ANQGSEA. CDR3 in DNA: TGCAGCGTCCGGGACACCTATAATTCACCCCTCCACTTT. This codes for CSVRDTYNSPLHF.

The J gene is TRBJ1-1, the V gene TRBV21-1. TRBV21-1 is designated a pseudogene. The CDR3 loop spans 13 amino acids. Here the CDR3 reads CASSPGRGTEAFF. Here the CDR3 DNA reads TGTGCCAGCAGCCCGGGGAGGGGAACTGAAGCTTTCTTT.